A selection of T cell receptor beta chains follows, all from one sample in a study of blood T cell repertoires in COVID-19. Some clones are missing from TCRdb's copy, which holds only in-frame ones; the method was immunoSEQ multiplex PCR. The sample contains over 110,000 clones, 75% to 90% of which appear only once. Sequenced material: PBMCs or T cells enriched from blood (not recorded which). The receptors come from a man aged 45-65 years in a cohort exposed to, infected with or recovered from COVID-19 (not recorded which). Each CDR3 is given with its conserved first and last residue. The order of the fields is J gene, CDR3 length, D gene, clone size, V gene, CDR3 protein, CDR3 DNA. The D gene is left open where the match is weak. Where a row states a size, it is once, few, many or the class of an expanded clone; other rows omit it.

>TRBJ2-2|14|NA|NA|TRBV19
CASSMAVNTGELFF
TGTGCCAGTAGTATGGCGGTGAACACCGGGGAGCTGTTTTTT
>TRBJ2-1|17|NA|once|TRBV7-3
CASSPLVGENSYNEQFF
TGTGCCAGCAGCCCCCTCGTCGGGGAAAACTCCTACAATGAGCAGTTCTTC
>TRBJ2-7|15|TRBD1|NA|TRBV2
CASSDPGQGSWEQYF
TGTGCCAGCAGTGATCCGGGACAGGGGTCTTGGGAGCAGTACTTC
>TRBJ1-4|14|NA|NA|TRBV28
CASTPGLQGEKLFF
TGTGCCAGCACCCCGGGACTCCAGGGTGAAAAACTGTTTTTT
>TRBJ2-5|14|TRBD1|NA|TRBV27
CASSQQGHQETQYF
TGTGCCAGCAGTCAACAGGGGCACCAAGAGACCCAGTACTTC
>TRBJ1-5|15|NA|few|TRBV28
CASSLAQGGNQPQHF
TGTGCCAGCAGTTTAGCCCAGGGTGGCAATCAGCCCCAGCATTTT
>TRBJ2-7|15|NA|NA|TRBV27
CASSPASAPNYEQYF
TGTGCCAGCAGTCCGGCGAGCGCCCCGAACTACGAGCAGTACTTC
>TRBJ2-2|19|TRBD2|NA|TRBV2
CASTIPGLAGGPLTGELFF
TGTGCCAGCACCATCCCGGGACTAGCGGGAGGGCCTCTCACCGGGGAGCTGTTTTTT
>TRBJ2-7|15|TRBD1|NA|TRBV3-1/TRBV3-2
CASSHATQGAYEQYF
TGTGCCAGCAGCCACGCAACACAGGGGGCCTACGAGCAGTACTTC
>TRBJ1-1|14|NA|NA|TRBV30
CAWSSPRANTEAFF
TGTGCCTGGAGTTCCCCGAGGGCGAACACTGAAGCTTTCTTT
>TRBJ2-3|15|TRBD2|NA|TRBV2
CASSLAGAGTDTQYF
TGTGCCAGCAGTCTAGCGGGGGCGGGGACAGATACGCAGTATTTT
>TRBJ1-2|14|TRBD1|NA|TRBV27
CASTRSGGEYGYTF
TGTGCCAGCACGAGGTCAGGGGGAGAGTATGGCTACACCTTC
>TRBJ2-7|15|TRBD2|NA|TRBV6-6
CASSYGLGTSYEQYF
TGTGCCAGCAGTTATGGACTAGGCACCTCCTACGAGCAGTACTTC
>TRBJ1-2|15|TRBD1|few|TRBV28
CASSLGGQINYGYTF
TGTGCCAGCAGTTTGGGGGGACAGATTAACTATGGCTACACCTTC
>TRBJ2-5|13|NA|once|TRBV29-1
CSGLRGAGETQYF
TGCAGCGGCCTACGGGGGGCGGGAGAGACCCAGTACTTC
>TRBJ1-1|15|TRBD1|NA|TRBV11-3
CASSSGTGRNTEAFF
TGTGCCAGCAGCTCCGGGACAGGTCGGAACACTGAAGCTTTCTTT
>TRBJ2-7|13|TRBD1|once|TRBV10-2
CASGTGKPYEQYF
TGCGCCAGCGGGACAGGGAAGCCCTACGAGCAGTACTTC
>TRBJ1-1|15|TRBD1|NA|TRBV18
CASSQTDRGGTEAFF
TGTGCCAGCTCACAAACCGACAGGGGGGGGACTGAAGCTTTCTTT
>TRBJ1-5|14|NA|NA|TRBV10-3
CAISVRDSNQPQHF
TGTGCCATCAGTGTTCGAGATAGCAATCAGCCCCAGCATTTT
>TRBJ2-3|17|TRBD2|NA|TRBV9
CASSPTSGGPSTDTQYF
TGTGCCAGCAGCCCTACTAGCGGGGGTCCTAGCACAGATACGCAGTATTTT
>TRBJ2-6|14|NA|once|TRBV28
CASSWGGGANVLTF
TGTGCCAGCAGTTGGGGCGGTGGGGCCAACGTCCTGACTTTC
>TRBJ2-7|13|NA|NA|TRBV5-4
CASSVRGVGEQYF
TGTGCCAGCAGCGTACGCGGGGTAGGAGAGCAGTACTTC
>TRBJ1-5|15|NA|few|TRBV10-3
CAISESGGANQPQHF
TGTGCCATCAGTGAGTCGGGAGGGGCCAATCAGCCCCAGCATTTT
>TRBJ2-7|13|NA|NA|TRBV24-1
CATSSSGLSEQYF
TGTGCCACCAGTTCGTCCGGTTTAAGCGAGCAGTACTTC
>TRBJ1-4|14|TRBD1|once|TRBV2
CASRDRGRNEKLFF
TGTGCCAGCAGGGACAGGGGTAGAAATGAAAAACTGTTTTTT
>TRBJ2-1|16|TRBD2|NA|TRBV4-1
CASSQAGPGGVYEQFF
TGCGCCAGCAGCCAAGCCGGCCCGGGAGGGGTCTATGAGCAGTTCTTC
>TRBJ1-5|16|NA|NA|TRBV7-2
CASSLGPGYSNQPQHF
TGTGCCAGCAGCTTAGGCCCAGGGTATAGCAATCAGCCCCAGCATTTT
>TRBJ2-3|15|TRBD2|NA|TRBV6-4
CASSGLAGSTDTQYF
TGTGCCAGCAGTGGACTAGCGGGGTCCACAGATACGCAGTATTTT
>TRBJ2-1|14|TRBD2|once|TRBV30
CAWTAGTRDNEQFF
TGTGCCTGGACCGCCGGGACTAGAGACAATGAGCAGTTCTTC
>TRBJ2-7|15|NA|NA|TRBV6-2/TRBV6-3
CASSYSAGLSYEQYF
TGTGCCAGCAGTTACTCCGCAGGGCTATCCTACGAGCAGTACTTC
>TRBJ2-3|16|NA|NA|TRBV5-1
CASTTLPGGSTDTQYF
TGCGCCAGCACGACACTTCCCGGTGGGAGCACAGATACGCAGTATTTT
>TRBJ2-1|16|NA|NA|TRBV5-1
CASSKNALASYNEQFF
TGCGCCAGCAGCAAAAACGCCCTAGCGTCCTACAATGAGCAGTTCTTC
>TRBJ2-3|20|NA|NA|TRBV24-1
CATSDLRGSESLSSTDTQYF
TGTGCCACCAGTGATTTGCGTGGTAGCGAGTCCCTTTCTAGCACAGATACGCAGTATTTT
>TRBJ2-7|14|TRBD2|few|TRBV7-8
CASSLERELYEQYF
TGTGCCAGCAGCTTAGAGCGGGAGCTGTACGAGCAGTACTTC
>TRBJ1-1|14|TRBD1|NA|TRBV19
CASSQTGEDTEAFF
TGTGCCAGTAGTCAAACAGGGGAAGACACTGAAGCTTTCTTT
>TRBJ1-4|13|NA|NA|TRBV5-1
CASRETGGEKLFF
TGCGCCAGCAGGGAGACAGGAGGAGAAAAACTGTTTTTT
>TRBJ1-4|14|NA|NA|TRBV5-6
CASSLPGPNEKLFF
TGTGCCAGCAGCTTGCCAGGGCCTAATGAAAAACTGTTTTTT
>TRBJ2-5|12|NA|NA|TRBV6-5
CASYGGQRTQYF
TGTGCCAGCTACGGGGGGCAAAGGACCCAGTACTTC
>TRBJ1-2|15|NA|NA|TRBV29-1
CSVEGSGTLNYGYTF
TGCAGCGTTGAAGGGTCGGGAACCCTTAACTATGGCTACACCTTC
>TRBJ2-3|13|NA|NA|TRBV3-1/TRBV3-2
CASSQDRGDTQYF
TGTGCCAGCAGCCAAGATCGGGGGGATACGCAGTATTTT
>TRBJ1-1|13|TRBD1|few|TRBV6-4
CASSDSWTGTRFF
TGTGCCAGCAGTGACTCCTGGACAGGCACCCGCTTCTTT
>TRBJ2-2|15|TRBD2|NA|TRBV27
CASSRAGLNTGELFF
TGTGCCAGCAGCCGAGCGGGATTGAACACCGGGGAGCTGTTTTTT
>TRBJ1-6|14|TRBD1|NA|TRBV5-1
CASSPPGQNSPLHF
TGCGCCAGCAGCCCTCCGGGACAGAATTCACCCCTCCACTTT
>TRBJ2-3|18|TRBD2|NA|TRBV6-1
CASSEALASGGARATQYF
TGTGCCAGCAGTGAAGCGCTAGCTAGCGGGGGGGCCCGTGCTACGCAGTATTTT
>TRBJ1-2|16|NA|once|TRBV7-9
CASSPEGGYGNYGYTF
TGTGCCAGCAGCCCCGAAGGGGGATACGGGAACTATGGCTACACCTTC
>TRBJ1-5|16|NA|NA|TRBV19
CASSITPPGAHQPQHF
TGTGCCAGTAGTATAACCCCCCCAGGGGCCCATCAGCCCCAGCATTTT
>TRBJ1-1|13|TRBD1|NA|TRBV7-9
CASSLGQGAEAFF
TGTGCCAGCAGCTTAGGACAGGGAGCTGAAGCTTTCTTT
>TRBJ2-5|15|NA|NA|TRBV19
CASRSAFRGLETQYF
TGTGCCAGTAGATCCGCCTTCCGGGGGTTGGAGACCCAGTACTTC
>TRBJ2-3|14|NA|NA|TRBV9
CASSPEGGADTQYF
TGTGCCAGCAGCCCCGAGGGGGGGGCAGATACGCAGTATTTT
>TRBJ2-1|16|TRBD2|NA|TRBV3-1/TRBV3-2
CASSPILGGDYNEQFF
TGTGCCAGCAGCCCTATCCTCGGGGGGGACTACAATGAGCAGTTCTTC
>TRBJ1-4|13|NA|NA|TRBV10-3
CAISERGNEKLFF
TGTGCCATCAGTGAGAGGGGAAATGAAAAACTGTTTTTT
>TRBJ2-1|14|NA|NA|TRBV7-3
CASSPPGKPNEQFF
TGTGCCAGCAGCCCCCCAGGCAAACCCAATGAGCAGTTCTTC
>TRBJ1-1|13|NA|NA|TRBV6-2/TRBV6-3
CASSPTQNTEAFF
TGTGCCAGCAGTCCCACACAGAACACTGAAGCTTTCTTT
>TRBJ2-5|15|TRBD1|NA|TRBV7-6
CASSLVRGPQETQYF
TGTGCCAGCAGCTTAGTGAGGGGGCCCCAAGAGACCCAGTACTTC